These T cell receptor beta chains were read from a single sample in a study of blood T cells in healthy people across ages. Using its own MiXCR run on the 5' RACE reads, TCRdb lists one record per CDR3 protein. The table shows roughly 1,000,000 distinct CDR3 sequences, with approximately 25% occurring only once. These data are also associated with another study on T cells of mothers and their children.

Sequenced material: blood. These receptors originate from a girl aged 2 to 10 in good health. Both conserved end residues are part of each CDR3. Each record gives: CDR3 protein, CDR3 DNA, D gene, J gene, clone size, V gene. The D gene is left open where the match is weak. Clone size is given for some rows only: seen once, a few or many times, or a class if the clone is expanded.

CASSTDTNTEAFF TGTGCCAGCAGTACAGACACGAACACTGAAGCTTTCTTT NA TRBJ1-1 NA TRBV6-2/TRBV6-3
CASSATGYTGELFF TGTGCCAGCAGCGCCACAGGGTACACCGGGGAGCTGTTTTTT NA TRBJ2-2 NA TRBV9
CASFAGTQGVGELFF TGTGCCAGCTTCGCCGGGACTCAGGGGGTCGGGGAGCTGTTTTTT NA TRBJ2-2 few TRBV6-5
CASSLGTVTNYGYTF TGTGCCAGCAGCTTGGGGACAGTCACTAACTATGGCTACACCTTC TRBD1 TRBJ1-2 NA TRBV7-2
CSVETGSSYNEQFF TGCAGCGTTGAGACAGGGAGCTCCTACAATGAGCAGTTCTTC TRBD1 TRBJ2-1 many TRBV29-1
CASSQEGQVIYEQYF TGTGCCAGCAGCCAAGAGGGACAGGTCATCTACGAGCAGTACTTC TRBD1 TRBJ2-7 NA TRBV14
CASSGSEGGYYGYTF TGTGCCAGCAGTGGATCTGAAGGGGGTTACTATGGCTACACCTTC NA TRBJ1-2 few TRBV2
CSARGQQGAGQPQHF TGCAGTGCTAGAGGCCAACAGGGGGCGGGTCAGCCCCAGCATTTT TRBD1 TRBJ1-5 NA TRBV20-1
CASSARLRETQYF TGTGCCAGCAGCGCGCGACTAAGAGAGACCCAGTACTTC NA TRBJ2-5 NA TRBV7-2
CASSSGGASTGELFF TGTGCCAGCAGCTCTGGGGGGGCATCAACCGGGGAGCTGTTTTTT NA TRBJ2-2 NA TRBV9
CASMPQGGRTGELFF TGTGCCAGCATGCCCCAGGGCGGTCGGACCGGGGAGCTGTTTTTT NA TRBJ2-2 NA TRBV27
CASSLYPSGGAETQYF TGTGCCAGCAGCTTATACCCTAGCGGGGGGGCGGAGACCCAGTACTTC TRBD2 TRBJ2-5 NA TRBV7-2
CATSQNWAPLTGELFF TGTGCCACCTCCCAGAATTGGGCACCACTCACCGGGGAGCTGTTTTTT NA TRBJ2-2 few TRBV28
CASSDTRDAYNEQFF TGTGCCAGCAGCGACACAAGGGACGCTTACAATGAGCAGTTCTTC NA TRBJ2-1 few TRBV9
CASRQGLPKTQYF TGCGCCAGCAGGCAGGGACTGCCAAAGACCCAGTACTTC NA TRBJ2-5 NA TRBV5-1
CASEEGTGWSYEQYF TGTGCCAGCGAAGAGGGGACAGGGTGGTCCTACGAGCAGTACTTC TRBD1 TRBJ2-7 NA TRBV28
CASSPNVGQETQYF TGTGCTAGCAGTCCGAATGTGGGCCAAGAGACCCAGTACTTC NA TRBJ2-5 few TRBV7-7
CASSRLWGEDLETQYF TGTGCCAGCAGCCGACTCTGGGGGGAAGACTTGGAGACCCAGTACTTC NA TRBJ2-5 NA TRBV3-1
CASSFGSGDNEQFF TGCGCCAGCAGCTTTGGTAGCGGGGACAATGAGCAGTTCTTC TRBD2 TRBJ2-1 many TRBV5-1
CASSQEGQHNEQFF TGCGCCAGCAGCCAAGAGGGACAGCACAATGAGCAGTTCTTC TRBD1 TRBJ2-1 NA TRBV4-1
CASSLAAQGAGEQYF TGTGCCAGCAGCTTAGCCGCACAGGGGGCGGGCGAGCAGTACTTC TRBD1 TRBJ2-7 NA TRBV7-2
CASRTGRSSGNTIYF TGTGCCAGCAGAACAGGACGGAGCTCTGGAAACACCATATATTTT NA TRBJ1-3 NA TRBV12-3/TRBV12-4
CASSLIEGGYTF TGTGCCAGCAGTTTAATCGAGGGAGGCTACACCTTC NA TRBJ1-2 few TRBV12-3/TRBV12-4
CASSPRGDRLNEQFF TGTGCCAGCAGCCCGCGAGGCGACAGGCTCAATGAGCAGTTCTTC NA TRBJ2-1 few TRBV4-2
CSDTGNNYGYTF TGCAGCGATACAGGGAATAACTATGGCTACACCTTC NA TRBJ1-2 NA TRBV29-1
CASISGWNTEAFF TGTGCCAGCATCTCGGGATGGAACACTGAAGCTTTCTTT NA TRBJ1-1 NA TRBV7-9
CSAPVTSKETQYF TGCAGTGCCCCCGTGACTAGTAAAGAGACCCAGTACTTC NA TRBJ2-5 NA TRBV20-1
CSASLSRFSNQPQHF TGCAGTGCTAGTCTTTCTAGATTTAGCAATCAGCCCCAGCATTTT NA TRBJ1-5 few TRBV20-1
CASSEFSAEPYEQFF TGCGCCAGCAGTGAATTCAGCGCGGAACCCTATGAGCAGTTCTTC NA TRBJ2-1 NA TRBV10-2
CSAKPRDRSFDEQFF TGCAGCGCGAAGCCTAGGGACAGGAGTTTCGATGAGCAGTTCTTC TRBD1 TRBJ2-1 few TRBV29-1
CASSQVLAGTGELFF TGCGCCAGCAGCCAAGTCCTAGCGGGCACCGGGGAGCTGTTTTTT TRBD2 TRBJ2-2 NA TRBV4-1
CASSLPAPSTDTQYF TGTGCCAGCAGCTTACCAGCGCCCAGCACAGATACGCAGTATTTT NA TRBJ2-3 few TRBV7-3
CASSQDPSVFSEQFF TGTGCCAGCAGCCAAGATCCTAGCGTCTTCTCTGAGCAGTTCTTC NA TRBJ2-1 NA TRBV4-2